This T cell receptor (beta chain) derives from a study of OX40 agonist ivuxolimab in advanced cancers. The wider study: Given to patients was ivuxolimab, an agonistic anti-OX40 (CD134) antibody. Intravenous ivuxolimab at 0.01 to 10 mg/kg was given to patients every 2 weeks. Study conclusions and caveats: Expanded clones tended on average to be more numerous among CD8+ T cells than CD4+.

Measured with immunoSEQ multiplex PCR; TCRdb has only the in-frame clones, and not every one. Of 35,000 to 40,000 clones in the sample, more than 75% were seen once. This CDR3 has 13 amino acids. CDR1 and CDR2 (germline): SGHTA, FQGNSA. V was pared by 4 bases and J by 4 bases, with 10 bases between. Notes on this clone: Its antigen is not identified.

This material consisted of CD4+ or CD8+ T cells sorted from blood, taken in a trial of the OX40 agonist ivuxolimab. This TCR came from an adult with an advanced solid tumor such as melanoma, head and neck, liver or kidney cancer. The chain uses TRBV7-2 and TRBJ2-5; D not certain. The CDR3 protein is CASSSIKGETQYF. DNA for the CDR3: TGTGCCAGCAGCTCGATAAAGGGAGAGACCCAGTACTTC.